The clone carrying this T cell receptor beta chain was observed many times. The library targeted TCRbeta and was prepared with unique molecular identifiers. From the PCR reads, TCRdb called clonotypes with MiXCR, one entry per CDR3 protein. The table has about 610,000 distinct CDR3 sequences, 10% to 13% seen once. This record belongs to a study of T-cell reconstitution after alpha-beta-depleted transplantation in children. Germline loops: CDR1 SGHTA, CDR2 FQGNSA. This CDR3 is 13 amino acids long. Trimming pared 1 base from V and 3 bases from J, leaving 4 bases between. This receptor was identified in a human donor who donated a stem cell graft to a child with acute myeloid leukemia. This sample comprised PBMCs from the stem cell graft donor, obtained from the stem cell graft. The chain has TRBV7-2 and TRBJ2-1; D gene ambiguous. For the CDR3, the DNA is TGTGCCAGCAGCTTAGACCTCTACAATGAGCAGTTCTTC. This sequence encodes CASSLDLYNEQFF.